The 10 T cell receptor beta chains in this list originate from one sample, sequenced in a study of CD8 T cells in Susac syndrome. Random-hexamer reverse transcription was applied to roughly 0.5 to 1 ug RNA. One entry per CDR3 protein results from TCRdb running MiXCR on the immunoSEQ multiplex PCR reads. The repertoire holds a few hundred thousand distinct CDR3 sequences, with 85% to 95% as singletons. The specimen was CD4+ T cells from PBMCs. These receptors all stem from a human donor with multiple sclerosis.

The J gene is TRBJ1-5, the V gene TRBV12-3 or TRBV12-4; D not certain. V lost 2 bases to trimming and J lost 1 base, with 6 bases between them. The CDR3 loop spans 14 amino acids. Here the CDR3 reads CASSLQLSNQPQHF. The CDR3 nucleotides are TGTGCCAGCAGTTTACAGCTGAGCAATCAGCCCCAGCATTTT.

V gene TRBV5-1 combines with J gene TRBJ2-1; D perhaps matches TRBD2 (6 bases). Trimming cost V 4 bases and J 10 bases, with 18 bases left between them. The length of the CDR3 is 14 residues. CDR1 is SGHRS and CDR2 is YFSETQ in the germline V gene. For the CDR3, the DNA is TGCGCCAGCAGCCCCCTTACTAGCTCGGAAGAGCAGTTCTTC. As protein: CASSPLTSSEEQFF.

This clonotype was picked up one time. This chain joins TRBV29-1 and TRBJ2-7; D could derive from TRBD1 or TRBD2 (5 bases each). Germline V gives CDR1 SQVTM, CDR2 ANQGSEA. V shed 2 bases and J shed 4 bases, with 15 bases lying between them. This CDR3 spans 14 amino acids. For the CDR3, the DNA is TGCAGCGTTGAAAAGGAAGAGGGGAGATACGAGCAGTACTTC. The encoded protein is CSVEKEEGRYEQYF.

Only one count was recorded for this clonotype. A read error may produce the germline difference seen at one junction end. This chain uses TRBV20-1 with TRBJ2-5; 8 bases match TRBD1. Germline CDR1 and CDR2: DFQATT and SNEGSKA (reference sequence). CDR3 length equals 14 residues. The CDR3 nucleotides are TGCAGTGGTAGAATCCCAGGGGGCGGCGAGACCCAGTACTTC. Translated, it gives CSGRIPGGGETQYF.

The rearrangement uses TRBV7-9 and TRBJ2-3; D may be TRBD2 (5 bases). V was clipped by 4 bases and J by 2 bases, with 10 bases between them. There are 14 residues in the CDR3. Per germline, CDR1 SEHNR and CDR2 FQNEAQ (reference sequence). CDR3 sequence: CASSWPSPTDTQYF. The CDR3 DNA is TGTGCCAGCAGCTGGCCTAGCCCCACAGATACGCAGTATTTT. The complete variable domain, with remaining parts taken from reference TRBV7-9 and TRBJ2-3, reads DTGVSQNPRHKITKRGQNVTFRCDPISEHNRLYWYRQTLGQGPEFLTYFQNEAQLEKSRLLSDRFSAERPKGSFSTLEIQRTEQGDSAMYLCASSWPSPTDTQYFGPGTRLTVL.

This clonotype was seen only once. This chain joins TRBV9 and TRBJ2-3; 10 bases align to TRBD1. Germline V gives CDR1 SGDLS, CDR2 YYNGEE. The CDR3 is 17 amino acids. J was trimmed by 4 bases and V by 0 bases; bases with no gene match: 8. The CDR3 here is CASSVGGGTGVADTQYF. In DNA form, the CDR3 reads TGTGCCAGCAGCGTAGGAGGAGGGACAGGGGTCGCAGATACGCAGTATTTT.

V gene TRBV29-1 combines with J gene TRBJ1-4, with D unresolved. The V end lost 2 bases, the J end lost 15 bases, and 16 bases lay between the germline ends. The CDR3 runs to 12 residues. Germline lookup yields CDR1 SQVTM and CDR2 ANQGSEA. DNA of the CDR3: TGCAGCGTTGAAATTGAGGCGAGTTTTTTGTTTTTT. This encodes CSVEIEASFLFF.

The chain employs TRBV28 and TRBJ1-2; D uncertain. This CDR3 is 14 amino acids long. Germline V gene data show CDR1 as MDHEN and CDR2 as SYDVKM. V lost 3 bases and J 4 bases, leaving 12 bases between the germline ends. CDR3 protein: CASSLRREVYGYTF. CDR3 nucleotides: TGTGCCAGCAGTTTGAGAAGGGAGGTCTATGGCTACACCTTC.

CDR3 in DNA: TGTGCCAGCAGTCGGGACAGCTATAGCAATCAGCCCCAGCATTTT. Encoded protein: CASSRDSYSNQPQHF. V is TRBV6-5 and J is TRBJ1-5, with TRBD1 matching over 7 bases. The CDR3 consists of 15 residues. Looked up from germline, CDR1 is MNHEY and CDR2 is SVGAGI. Germline trimming cut 5 bases from V and 0 bases from J; bases unmatched to any gene: 4.

V gene TRBV3-1 combines with J gene TRBJ2-5; tentative D call: TRBD1 (6 bases). V was trimmed by 4 bases and J by 0 bases, leaving 12 bases between them. This CDR3 has 15 amino acids. Germline lookup yields CDR1 LGHDT and CDR2 YNNKEL (reference sequence). The CDR3 region is CASSRATGYQETQYF. CDR3 DNA sequence: TGTGCCAGCAGCCGAGCGACAGGCTACCAAGAGACCCAGTACTTC.